The sequence of this TCR beta chain was determined in a study of T cells in Graves' hyperthyroidism and ophthalmopathy. The germline V gene encodes CDR1 SQVTM and CDR2 ANQGSEA. After removal of 7 bases from V and 3 bases from J, the junction contained 5 bases not matched to a gene. The CDR3 spans 12 residues. Authors of the study amplified TCR beta CDR3 regions from RNA transcripts. In the first-round RT-PCR of the TCR CDR3, the HTBI primer set was used. TCRdb reanalysed the multiplex PCR reads using MiXCR and keeps one entry per CDR3 protein. The sample shows about 400,000 distinct CDR3 sequences, around 15% of them seen only once.

This TCR came from a man in his fifties with Graves' ophthalmopathy. J is TRBJ2-5 and V is TRBV29-1, with 7 bases that match TRBD2. Sequencing used blood. The CDR3 sequence is CSGRTRKETQYF. In DNA, the CDR3 is TGCAGCGGTCGGACTAGGAAAGAGACCCAGTACTTC.